One and the same sample provided the 5 T cell receptor beta chains below, sequenced in a study of prognosis after radiotherapy for stage I lung cancer. Two rounds of multiplex PCR amplified TCR beta CDR3 from genomic DNA. For every TRBV and TRBJ gene, a specific primer was used in first-round PCR. A single record per CDR3 protein comes from TCRdb applying MiXCR to the multiplex PCR reads. The sample lists fewer than 65,000 distinct CDR3 sequences, less than 35% seen once, with under 9.5% in the top ten. Sequenced here: PBMCs, sampled before or after stereotactic body radiation therapy (not recorded which). These receptors originate from a donor aged 50 or older with non-small cell lung cancer.

The chain joins TRBV5-1 to TRBJ2-1, with TRBD2 identical over 7 bases. Per germline, CDR1 SGHRS and CDR2 YFSETQ. The CDR3 runs 18 residues. The ends lost 0 bases at V and 8 bases at J; junction bases unmatched: 17. The CDR3 nucleotides are TGCGCCAGCAGCTTGGAACCTCCGGGAATAGCGGGCGTTGATGAGCAGTTCTTC. It encodes CASSLEPPGIAGVDEQFF.

The chain links TRBV24-1 to TRBJ2-7; the match to TRBD1 covers 7 bases. Germline-derived CDR1 and CDR2 are KGHDR and SFDVKD. This CDR3 has 13 residues. Losses at the gene ends were 4 bases for V and 2 bases for J; bases not matched to a gene: 1. The CDR3, as DNA: TGTGCCACCAGTGAGACAGGGACCTACGAGCAGTACTTC. Translating gives CATSETGTYEQYF.

This clonotype has ten or more counts. The V and J genes are TRBV6-1 and TRBJ2-7; 8 bases align to TRBD2. Trimming took 6 bases from V and 5 from J; bases not matched to a gene: 9. From germline, CDR1 is MNHNS and CDR2 SASEGT. The CDR3 extends over 14 amino acids. As DNA, the CDR3 is TGTGCCAGCAGCCTTATGCCGGGGGGGGACGAGCAGTACTTC. Translated, it gives CASSLMPGGDEQYF.

Comment on this clonotype: This may come from a read error, since a much larger clone is one base off. This chain joins TRBV19 and TRBJ2-5, with TRBD2 matching 8 bases. J gave up 5 bases and V 6 bases, and 14 bases lay outside the gene matches. Germline CDR1 is LNHDA and CDR2 is SQIVND (reference sequence). There are 16 residues in the CDR3. CDR3 nucleotide sequence: TGTGCCAGTAGCTGGGGGCCGGGAGGGCCAGTGGAGACCCAGTACTTC. This codes for CASSWGPGGPVETQYF.

This clonotype was counted many times. CDR3 region: CASSGRYEQYF. The CDR3 DNA sequence: TGTGCCAGCAGCGGTCGGTACGAGCAGTACTTC. The rearrangement joins TRBV28 to TRBJ2-7; D gene ambiguous. The V gene lost 6 bases and the J gene lost 4 bases, with 7 bases spanning the gap. The CDR3 has 11 residues. CDR1 and CDR2 from the germline V gene are MDHEN and SYDVKM.